Listed below are T cell receptor beta chains from one sample, sequenced in a study of shared clonotypes between healthy human individuals. TCRdb keeps only in-frame clones here, not all; method: immunoSEQ multiplex PCR. Here the sample spans around 2,000,000 clones, roughly 94% being singletons. Sequencing was done on a sample of naive CD4+ T cells sorted from blood. Receptors originate from a man aged 18-30 years in good health. Both conserved end residues are part of each CDR3. D genes are given only for firm matches. Expanded clones are given a class, and other clones once, few, many or no size at all.

>TRBV28|TRBJ1-6|.|.
CASSLFGGQGSSYNSPLHF
TGTGCCAGCAGTTTATTCGGGGGGCAGGGGAGTTCCTATAATTCACCCCTCCACTTT
>TRBV18|TRBJ2-7|.|.
CASSPVSQNYEQYF
TGTGCCAGCTCACCAGTATCGCAGAACTACGAGCAGTACTTC
>TRBV30|TRBJ1-3|.|.
CAWSVISGNTIYF
TGTGCCTGGAGTGTGATCTCTGGAAACACCATATATTTT
>TRBV7-2|TRBJ1-2|once|.
CASSLGTGNYGYTF
TGTGCCAGCAGCTTAGGCACAGGGAACTATGGCTACACCTTC
>TRBV2|TRBJ1-2|.|TRBD1
CAREGGQGGISNYGYTF
TGTGCCAGGGAAGGGGGACAGGGTGGTATTTCTAACTATGGCTACACCTTC
>TRBV6-1|TRBJ2-1|.|.
CASSGPGLDEQFF
TGTGCCAGCAGTGGGCCAGGGCTTGATGAGCAGTTCTTC
>TRBV14|TRBJ1-3|.|.
CASSHVGNTIYF
TGTGCCAGCAGCCACGTTGGAAACACCATATATTTT
>TRBV6-5|TRBJ2-3|once|.
CASTFTSTDTQYF
TGTGCCAGCACGTTCACTAGCACAGATACGCAGTATTTT
>TRBV6-1|TRBJ2-2|.|TRBD2
CASSGTSGSKGTGELFF
TGTGCCAGCAGTGGGACTAGCGGGAGTAAGGGCACCGGGGAGCTGTTTTTT
>TRBV6-5|TRBJ1-6|once|.
CASSFGDRSPLHF
TGTGCCAGCAGTTTTGGCGACCGGTCACCCCTCCACTTT
>TRBV2|TRBJ2-2|.|.
CASSEQSNTGELFF
TGTGCCAGCAGTGAACAGTCGAACACCGGGGAGCTGTTTTTT
>TRBV18|TRBJ1-6|.|.
CASSPNQGTYNSPLHF
TGTGCCAGCTCACCCAACCAGGGCACCTATAATTCACCCCTCCACTTT
>TRBV2|TRBJ2-2|.|TRBD2
CASSGTSGRGSGELFF
TGTGCCAGCAGTGGGACTAGCGGGAGAGGTAGCGGGGAGCTGTTTTTT
>TRBV11-2|TRBJ1-1|.|.
CASRVPGRSNTEAFF
TGTGCCAGCCGAGTGCCGGGACGGTCGAACACTGAAGCTTTCTTT
>TRBV19|TRBJ2-6|.|.
CASTIGASGANVLTF
TGTGCCAGTACCATCGGGGCTTCCGGGGCCAACGTCCTGACTTTC
>TRBV10-3|TRBJ2-1|once|.
CAISESNLGEQFF
TGTGCCATCAGTGAGTCGAACTTGGGTGAGCAGTTCTTC
>TRBV29-1|TRBJ1-1|.|.
CSVGGGMGTEAFF
TGCAGCGTTGGCGGGGGAATGGGCACTGAAGCTTTCTTT
>TRBV5-4|TRBJ2-5|.|.
CASSLRPGGQETQYF
TGTGCCAGCAGCTTGCGGCCTGGGGGCCAAGAGACCCAGTACTTC
>TRBV4-1|TRBJ2-7|.|.
CASSHLIPMSYEQYF
TGCGCCAGCAGCCACCTGATCCCAATGAGCTACGAGCAGTACTTC
>TRBV9|TRBJ2-7|.|.
CASSASDTGRLSYEQYF
TGTGCCAGCAGCGCCTCCGATACGGGGCGCTTATCCTACGAGCAGTACTTC
>TRBV19|TRBJ2-7|.|TRBD2
CASSITGTSGEQYF
TGTGCCAGTAGTATAACCGGGACTAGCGGGGAGCAGTACTTC
>TRBV7-2|TRBJ1-1|.|.
CASSLVGMNTEAFF
TGTGCCAGCAGCTTAGTCGGTATGAACACTGAAGCTTTCTTT